This T cell receptor (beta chain) was sequenced in a study of blood T cell repertoires in COVID-19. For the study at large: Acute and convalescent COVID-19 samples came from the United States, Italy and Spain.

Trimming took 5 bases from V and 0 from J; bases not matched to a gene: 13. The CDR3 is made up of 17 amino acids. CDR1 is MNHEY and CDR2 is SVGEGT in the germline V gene. Libraries were prepared by immunoSEQ multiplex PCR; TCRdb keeps only in-frame clonotypes and omits some of them. Here the sample spans about 120,000 clones, almost 85% being singletons. V gene TRBV6-2 or TRBV6-3 combines with J gene TRBJ2-7, with 7 bases fitting TRBD2. The sequencing input was peripheral blood. The receptor was isolated from a man aged 70-80 years with active or convalescent COVID-19. CDR3 sequence reads: CASSALYSGISSYEQYF. The CDR3 nucleotides read TGTGCCAGCAGTGCCCTGTACAGCGGGATAAGCTCCTACGAGCAGTACTTC.